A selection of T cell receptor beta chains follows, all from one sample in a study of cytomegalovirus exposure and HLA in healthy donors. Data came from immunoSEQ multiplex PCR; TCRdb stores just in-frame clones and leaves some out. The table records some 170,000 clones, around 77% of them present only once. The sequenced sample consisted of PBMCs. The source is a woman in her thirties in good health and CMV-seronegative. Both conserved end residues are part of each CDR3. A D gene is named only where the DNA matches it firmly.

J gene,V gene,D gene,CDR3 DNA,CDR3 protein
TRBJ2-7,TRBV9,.,TGTGCCAGCAGCGTTGGAAGCGGGTCCTCCTACGAGCAGTACTTC,CASSVGSGSSYEQYF
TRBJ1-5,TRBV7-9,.,TGTGCCAGCAGCTCCCTATTCGTCGATCAGCCCCAGCATTTT,CASSSLFVDQPQHF
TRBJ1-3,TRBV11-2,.,TGTGCCAGCAGCTTCCGGGGGATCTCTGGAAACACCATATATTTT,CASSFRGISGNTIYF
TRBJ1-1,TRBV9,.,TGTGCCAGCAGCGTAGCTACAGGTATGAACACTGAAGCTTTCTTT,CASSVATGMNTEAFF
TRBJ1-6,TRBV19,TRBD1,TGTGCCAGTAGTACGCGAGAGGGGGCGGGTTCACCCCTCCACTTT,CASSTREGAGSPLHF
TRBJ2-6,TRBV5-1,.,TGCGCCAGCAGCTCCGCCCCGACAGCTGGGGCCAACGTCCTGACTTTC,CASSSAPTAGANVLTF
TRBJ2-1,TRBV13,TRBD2,TGTGCCAGCAGCTCGGGACTAGCGGGAGACCCCTACAATGAGCAGTTCTTC,CASSSGLAGDPYNEQFF
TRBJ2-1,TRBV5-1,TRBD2,TGCGCCAGCAGCTTGCTCGGGGGGGGCAATGAGCAGTTCTTC,CASSLLGGGNEQFF
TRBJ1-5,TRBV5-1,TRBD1,TGCGCCAGCAGCTTTAGGGTTCGTGACAGGGCCGATAATCAGCCCCAGCATTTT,CASSFRVRDRADNQPQHF